This TCR beta chain appears in the sequencing data of a study of blood T cells in healthy people across ages. Regarding the study as a whole: Diversity of TCR beta correlated strongly with naive T cell percentage.

With a J-beta primer mix and a sample-barcoded 5' primer, a second PCR ran about 6 to 11 cycles. One entry per CDR3 protein, called by TCRdb with MiXCR from the 5' RACE reads. The sample contains hundreds of thousands of distinct CDR3 sequences, 25% of which appear only once. The CDR3 is made up of 15 amino acids. Trimming pared 0 bases from V and 5 bases from J, leaving 14 bases between. CDR1 and CDR2 (germline): SGHRS, YFSETQ. The sample holds a few counts of this clonotype. Its antigen is unidentified. These data were also filed under a second study, of T cells of mothers and their children. That investigation notes: According to the study, all extracted RNA entered cDNA synthesis at 1.5 ug per 15 ul.

This clonotype was obtained from a boy aged 5-17 years in good health. Sequencing was performed on blood. The chain couples TRBV5-1 to TRBJ2-5; D might be TRBD1 (5 bases). The CDR3 nucleotides are TGCGCCAGCAGCTTGGATGCAGGGTCCGCGGAGACCCAGTACTTC. Translation gives CASSLDAGSAETQYF. Drawing the rest from reference TRBV5-1 and TRBJ2-5, the complete variable domain is KAGVTQTPRYLIKTRGQQVTLSCSPISGHRSVSWYQQTPGQGLQFLFEYFSETQRNKGNFPGRFSGRQFSNSRSEMNVSTLELGDSALYLCASSLDAGSAETQYFGPGTRLLVL.